Listed here are 25 T cell receptor beta chains from one sample, sequenced in a study of response to subunit inactivated influenza vaccine. TCRdb re-analysed the RT-PCR reads in MiXCR, keeping a single row per CDR3 protein. The table has around 520,000 distinct CDR3 sequences, roughly 10% seen once. The sample consisted of PBMCs from blood, taken on the day of vaccination. These receptors were taken from a man between 45 and 60 years old who received an inactivated influenza vaccine.

This clonotype showed up just a few times. The genes are TRBV12-3 or TRBV12-4 and TRBJ1-5; the match to TRBD1 covers 11 bases. This CDR3 region has 15 residues. The trim removed 5 bases at V and 5 bases at J, leaving 5 bases unmatched. CDR3 in amino acids: CASSPWTGGDQPQHF. As DNA, the CDR3 is TGTGCCAGCAGTCCGTGGACAGGGGGCGATCAGCCCCAGCATTTT.

This clonotype has a count of ten or more. The rearrangement links TRBV5-1 to TRBJ2-3; tentatively, D is TRBD1 (6 bases). Deletions cut 4 bases from V and 0 bases from J, with 12 bases between. CDR3 size: 15 residues. Germline CDR1 SGHRS, CDR2 YFSETQ. The CDR3 protein is CASSVTGFSTDTQYF. CDR3 DNA sequence: TGCGCCAGCAGCGTCACAGGGTTCAGCACAGATACGCAGTATTTT.

This clonotype was picked up many times. The chain recombines TRBV4-3 with TRBJ2-1, with 7 bases that match TRBD2. The V segment lost 1 base and the J segment 2 bases; nucleotides outside the gene matches: 8. Germline CDR1 LGHNA, CDR2 YSLEER. CDR3 length equals 17 residues. Written as DNA, the CDR3 is TGCGCCAGCAGCCAAGTCAAGGCTAGCGGAGCCTACAATGAGCAGTTCTTC. Its translation: CASSQVKASGAYNEQFF.

CDR3 nucleotides: TGTGCCAGCAGCCGTGACAGGGAGGGGGAGCAGTTCTTC. It translates to CASSRDREGEQFF. V is TRBV7-8 and J is TRBJ2-1, with D perhaps assigned TRBD1 or TRBD2 (7 bases each). CDR1 SGHVS and CDR2 FQNEAQ come from the germline V gene. The CDR3 covers 13 residues. V was clipped by 5 bases and J by 10 bases, with 15 bases between them.

This clonotype has more than one count but fewer than ten. CDR3 in DNA: TGTGCCAGCAGTCCACGGACAGGGGGGTGGAATGAGCAGTTCTTC. This sequence encodes CASSPRTGGWNEQFF. The genes are TRBV6-2 or TRBV6-3 and TRBJ2-1, with 10 bases aligning to TRBD1. The CDR3 extends over 15 amino acids. Germline values: CDR1 MNHEY, CDR2 SVGEGT. J gave up 7 bases and V 5 bases, and 8 bases lay outside the gene matches.

A few counts support this clonotype. CDR3: CSATTGQRSYNEQFF. CDR3 nucleotide sequence: TGCAGTGCGACCACGGGACAGCGCTCCTACAATGAGCAGTTCTTC. The chain is built from TRBV20-1 and TRBJ2-1; the match to TRBD1 covers 7 bases. CDR3 size: 15 residues. Per germline, CDR1 DFQATT and CDR2 SNEGSKA (reference sequence). The ends lost 6 bases at V and 0 bases at J; junction bases unmatched: 8.

This clonotype has more than one count but fewer than ten. The V gene is TRBV5-1, the J gene TRBJ2-5; D is ambiguous. The germline V and J ends were trimmed by 0 bases and 5 bases, with 11 bases remaining between them. The CDR3 is 14 amino acids. Germline loops: CDR1 SGHRS, CDR2 YFSETQ. The CDR3 DNA sequence: TGCGCCAGCAGCTTGGTTCATGTCTCGGAGACCCAGTACTTC. Encoded protein: CASSLVHVSETQYF.

The chain recombines TRBV6-2 or TRBV6-3 with TRBJ2-7; D might be TRBD1 or TRBD2, each matching 5 bases. Trimming pared 6 bases from V and 2 bases from J, leaving 11 bases between. Germline-derived CDR1 and CDR2 are MNHEY and SVGEGT. The CDR3 is 13 amino acids. CDR3 nucleotides: TGTGCCAGCAGGGGGACCGGGACCTACGAGCAGTACTTC. It specifies CASRGTGTYEQYF.

This chain connects TRBV29-1 to TRBJ2-7; D unresolved. V lost 7 bases to trimming and J lost 5 bases, with 9 bases between them. CDR1 and CDR2 (germline): SQVTM, ANQGSEA. CDR3 length: 10 residues. Here the CDR3 DNA reads TGCAGCGCCCAAGAGGACGAGCAGTACTTC. This gives the protein CSAQEDEQYF.

There are a few counts of this clonotype. The chain is built from TRBV6-2 or TRBV6-3 and TRBJ2-3; D may be TRBD1 or TRBD2 (5 bases each). The CDR3 runs to 14 residues. Germline CDR1 is MNHEY and CDR2 is SVGEGT. V gave up 5 bases and J gave up 5 bases, with 14 bases separating them. The CDR3 region has the DNA TGTGCCAGCAGTCACCCGGGACGCCGAGATACGCAGTATTTT. Protein product: CASSHPGRRDTQYF.

V gene TRBV18 combines with J gene TRBJ2-1, with 14 positions matching TRBD2. The CDR3 spans 19 residues. Germline CDR1 KGHSH, CDR2 LQKENI. Germline trimming cut 5 bases from V and 0 bases from J; bases unmatched to any gene: 9. The CDR3 DNA is TGTGCCAGCTCATCTCCTGGGACTAGCGGGAGCACCTCCTACAATGAGCAGTTCTTC. Translated: CASSSPGTSGSTSYNEQFF.

The chain couples TRBV7-9 to TRBJ2-7, with 7 bases aligning to TRBD2. The CDR3 is 16 amino acids. The germline V gene has CDR1 SEHNR and CDR2 FQNEAQ (reference sequence). The junction had 7 bases not matched to a gene; V was cut back by 1 base and J by 1 base. CDR3 loop: CASSLEGRAGSYEQYF. Written as DNA, the CDR3 is TGTGCCAGCAGCTTAGAAGGGCGAGCGGGATCCTACGAGCAGTACTTC.

The chain employs TRBV9 and TRBJ2-1; weak D call: TRBD2 (6 bases). This CDR3 has 15 residues. The V and J ends lost 0 bases and 9 bases respectively, with 16 bases between them. From germline, CDR1 is SGDLS and CDR2 YYNGEE. The CDR3 nucleotides read TGTGCCAGCAGCGTAGGCGGGATGGGTTCGGGTGAGCAGTTCTTC. Translated, it gives CASSVGGMGSGEQFF.

This clonotype has only a few counts. The chain recombines TRBV4-3 with TRBJ1-6; the D is unclear. Trimming removed 1 base from V and 0 bases from J, with 16 bases in between. The CDR3 sequence is 19 residues long. Germline V gives CDR1 LGHNA, CDR2 YSLEER. CDR3 DNA: TGCGCCAGCAGCCAAGGTTGGAGACTCCAGAGCTCCTATAATTCACCCCTCCACTTT. This translates into CASSQGWRLQSSYNSPLHF.

This clonotype was counted only a few times. The V and J genes are TRBV30 and TRBJ2-3, with 10 bases lining up with TRBD2. CDR1 is GTSNPN, CDR2 SVGIG, per germline (reference sequence). The CDR3 loop spans 16 amino acids. V lost 2 bases and J lost 2; bases outside the gene matches: 7. CDR3: CAWSQSGGVYTDTQYF. CDR3 nucleotide sequence: TGTGCCTGGAGTCAGAGCGGGGGGGTTTACACAGATACGCAGTATTTT.

This clonotype was counted only a few times. V is TRBV5-6 and J is TRBJ2-1; TRBD2 matches at 10 bases. Germline assignment: CDR1 SGHDT and CDR2 YYEEEE. Losses at the gene ends were 5 bases for V and 4 bases for J; bases not matched to a gene: 6. This CDR3 contains 15 residues. This chain's CDR3 is CASRSGLAEYNEQFF. The CDR3 DNA is TGTGCCAGCAGATCCGGACTAGCGGAATACAATGAGCAGTTCTTC. Looking up the rest from reference TRBV5-6 and TRBJ2-1 gives the full variable domain: DAGVTQSPTHLIKTRGQQVTLRCSPKSGHDTVSWYQQALGQGPQFIFQYYEEEERQRGNFPDRFSGHQFPNYSSELNVNALLLGDSALYLCASRSGLAEYNEQFFGPGTRLTVL.

In DNA form, the CDR3 reads TGCGCCAGCAGCTTGGGATTGGGGGGCTCCTATAATTCACCCCTCCACTTT. Protein sequence: CASSLGLGGSYNSPLHF. The V and J genes are TRBV5-1 and TRBJ1-6, with a tentative D call TRBD1 (5 bases). The CDR3 runs 17 residues. The ends were cut back, 0 bases at V and 0 bases at J, with 10 bases in the middle. Germline-derived CDR1 and CDR2 are SGHRS and YFSETQ.

This clonotype was counted between two and nine times. The CDR3: CASSPRTVTYEQYF. The CDR3 bases are TGTGCCAGCAGTCCGCGGACGGTCACCTACGAGCAGTACTTC. V and J are TRBV7-9 and TRBJ2-7, with D unclear. The V end lost 6 bases, the J end lost 2 bases, and 14 bases lay between the germline ends. Germline-derived CDR1 and CDR2 are SEHNR and FQNEAQ (reference sequence). This CDR3 contains 14 residues. The variable domain in full, with the rest retrieved from reference TRBV7-9 and TRBJ2-7, is DTGVSQNPRHKITKRGQNVTFRCDPISEHNRLYWYRQTLGQGPEFLTYFQNEAQLEKSRLLSDRFSAERPKGSFSTLEIQRTEQGDSAMYLCASSPRTVTYEQYFGPGTRLTVT.

This clonotype was seen a few times. This sequence joins TRBV28 and TRBJ1-1; 8 bases align to TRBD1. Germline CDR1 reads MDHEN; CDR2 reads SYDVKM. The ends lost 3 bases at V and 5 bases at J; junction bases unmatched: 11. The CDR3 covers 16 residues. CDR3 coding DNA: TGTGCCAGCAGTTTCGGCCAGGGGGCGCTTTGGACTGAAGCTTTCTTT. As protein: CASSFGQGALWTEAFF.

The rearrangement uses TRBV12-3 or TRBV12-4 and TRBJ2-7, with D unresolved. The CDR3 is 13 residues long. Trimming removed 6 bases from V and 2 bases from J, with 11 bases in between. The CDR3 reads CASRRSATYEQYF. The CDR3 DNA reads as TGTGCCAGCAGAAGGTCCGCAACCTACGAGCAGTACTTC.

The CDR3 spells CASSLVAGGKLEQFF. The CDR3 DNA is TGTGCCAGCAGCTTAGTTGCGGGAGGAAAACTCGAGCAGTTCTTC. The V gene is TRBV7-2, the J gene TRBJ2-1, with 8 bases fitting TRBD2. V trimming: 1 base; J trimming: 10 bases; junction bases outside the gene matches: 9. The CDR3 is 15 residues long. Germline values: CDR1 SGHTA, CDR2 FQGNSA.

V is TRBV25-1 and J is TRBJ2-1; no definite D call. CDR1 and CDR2 from the germline V gene are MGHDK and SYGVNS. This CDR3 is 17 amino acids long. Trimming removed 1 base at V and 0 bases at J, with 13 bases between. CDR3 DNA sequence: TGTGCCAGCAGTGAATTGAAAACGACAAGCTCCTACAATGAGCAGTTCTTC. This translates into CASSELKTTSSYNEQFF.

V gene TRBV30 combines with J gene TRBJ2-3; 7 bases map to TRBD2. In germline, CDR1 is GTSNPN, CDR2 SVGIG (reference sequence). V shed 0 bases, J shed 4 bases, and the junction held 1 base outside the gene matches. The CDR3 runs 13 residues. The CDR3 here is CAWSVRGADTQYF. CDR3 DNA: TGTGCCTGGAGTGTTCGGGGGGCAGATACGCAGTATTTT.

This clonotype showed up just a few times. The V and J genes are TRBV18 and TRBJ2-3; TRBD2 might be the D (6 bases). Germline V gene sequence: CDR1 KGHSH, CDR2 LQKENI. The CDR3 length is 16 residues. The V end lost 3 bases, the J end lost 0 bases, and 13 bases lay between the germline ends. The CDR3 here is CASSPIARGSTDTQYF. CDR3 coding DNA: TGTGCCAGCTCACCCATAGCACGGGGGAGCACAGATACGCAGTATTTT.

The V and J genes are TRBV7-8 and TRBJ2-7; TRBD1 aligns across 11 bases. In germline, CDR1 is SGHVS, CDR2 FQNEAQ. V shed 1 base, J shed 3 bases, and the junction held 2 bases outside the gene matches. The CDR3 has 15 amino acids. The CDR3 protein is CASSLVGTGGYEQYF. For the CDR3, the DNA is TGTGCCAGCAGCTTAGTGGGGACAGGGGGCTACGAGCAGTACTTC.